Sequencing of this TCR beta chain was carried out in a study of blood T cell repertoires in COVID-19. The overall study: The United States, Italy and Spain provided the acute and convalescent COVID-19 samples. Sources were T cells, B-cell-depleted T cells, or PBMCs; the material itself was cDNA or gDNA.

Original processing notes: Nucleated cell number was recorded as an estimate derived from reference gene primer amplification. Profiling relied on immunoSEQ multiplex PCR, and the TCRdb table lists in-frame clones only, not all of them. That table gives V, J and clone size, and the DNA gave D and trimming. The repertoire holds about 230,000 clones, with around four fifths as singletons. This receptor was identified in a woman aged 65 to 85 with active or convalescent COVID-19. The sample consisted of peripheral blood.

Here the CDR3 reads CASSENQGAGEQYF. DNA for the CDR3: TGTGCCAGCAGTGAAAACCAGGGGGCAGGCGAGCAGTACTTC. J is TRBJ2-7 and V is TRBV2, with 8 bases aligning to TRBD1. This CDR3 region has 14 residues. CDR1 and CDR2 (germline): SNHLY, FYNNEI. V shed 2 bases, J shed 6 bases, and the junction held 6 bases outside the gene matches.